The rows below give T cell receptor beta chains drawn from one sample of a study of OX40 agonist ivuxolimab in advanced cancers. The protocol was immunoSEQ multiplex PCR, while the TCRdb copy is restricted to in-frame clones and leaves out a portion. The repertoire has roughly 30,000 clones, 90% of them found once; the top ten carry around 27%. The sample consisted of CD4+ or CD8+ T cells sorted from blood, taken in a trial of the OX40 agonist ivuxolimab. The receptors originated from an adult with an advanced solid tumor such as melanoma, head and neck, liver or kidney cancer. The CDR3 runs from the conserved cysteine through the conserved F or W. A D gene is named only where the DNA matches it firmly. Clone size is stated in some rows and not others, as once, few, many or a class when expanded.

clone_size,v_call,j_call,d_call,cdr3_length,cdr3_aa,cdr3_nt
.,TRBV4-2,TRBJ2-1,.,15,CASSQEVGVMGEQFF,TGTGCCAGCAGCCAAGAGGTTGGGGTGATGGGTGAGCAGTTCTTC
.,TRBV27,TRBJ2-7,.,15,CASSLSQDKPYEQYF,TGTGCCAGCAGTTTGTCACAGGATAAGCCCTACGAGCAGTACTTC
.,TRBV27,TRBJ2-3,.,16,CASSPNRVIRTDTQYF,TGTGCCAGCAGTCCTAACAGGGTAATTCGCACAGATACGCAGTATTTT
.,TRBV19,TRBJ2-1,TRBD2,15,CASAWEGREINEQFF,TGTGCCAGTGCCTGGGAAGGGAGGGAAATTAATGAGCAGTTCTTC
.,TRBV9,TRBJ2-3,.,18,CASSALLNRDLDTDTQYF,TGTGCCAGCAGCGCCCTATTAAACCGGGATCTCGACACAGATACGCAGTATTTT
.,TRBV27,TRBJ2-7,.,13,CASSYRDTYEQYF,TGTGCCAGCAGTTACAGGGACACTTACGAGCAGTACTTC
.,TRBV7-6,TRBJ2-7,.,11,CASSLNSEQYF,TGTGCCAGCAGCCTCAACAGCGAGCAGTACTTC
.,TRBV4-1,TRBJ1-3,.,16,CASSQEGGYSGNTIYF,TGCGCCAGCAGCCAAGAGGGCGGGTACTCTGGAAACACCATATATTTT
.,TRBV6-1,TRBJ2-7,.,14,CASRPTGSSYEQYF,TGTGCCAGTCGTCCTACAGGGTCTTCCTACGAGCAGTACTTC
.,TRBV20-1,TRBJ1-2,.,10,CSARDYGYTF,TGCAGTGCTAGAGACTATGGCTACACCTTC
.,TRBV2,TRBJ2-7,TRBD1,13,CASRAQGYWEQYF,TGTGCCAGCAGGGCACAGGGGTACTGGGAGCAGTACTTC
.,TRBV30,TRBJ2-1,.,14,CAWIADTTYNEQFF,TGTGCCTGGATAGCGGATACTACCTACAATGAGCAGTTCTTC
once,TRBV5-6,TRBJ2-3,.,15,CASTQGRLGTDTQYF,TGTGCCAGCACCCAGGGGAGGTTGGGCACAGATACGCAGTATTTT
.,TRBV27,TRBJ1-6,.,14,CASSTRGSDSPLHF,TGTGCCAGCAGTACCCGGGGCTCCGATTCACCCCTCCACTTT
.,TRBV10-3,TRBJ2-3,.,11,CAISEWDTQYF,TGTGCCATCAGTGAGTGGGATACGCAGTATTTT
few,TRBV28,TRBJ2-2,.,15,CASSLRLVGTGELFF,TGTGCCAGCAGTTTGAGACTAGTAGGGACCGGGGAGCTGTTTTTT
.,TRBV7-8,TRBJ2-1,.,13,CASSLANYNEQFF,TGTGCCAGCAGCTTAGCGAATTACAATGAGCAGTTCTTC
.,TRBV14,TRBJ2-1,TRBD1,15,CASSQPGQGNNEQFF,TGTGCCAGCAGCCAACCTGGACAGGGGAACAATGAGCAGTTCTTC
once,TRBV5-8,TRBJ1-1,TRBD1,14,CASSLQGAATEAFF,TGTGCCAGCAGCCTACAGGGGGCTGCCACTGAAGCTTTCTTT
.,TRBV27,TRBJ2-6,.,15,CASSPRGSGANVLTF,TGTGCCAGCAGTCCGAGGGGGTCTGGGGCCAACGTCCTGACTTTC
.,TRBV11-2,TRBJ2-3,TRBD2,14,CASSPLAGGDTQYF,TGTGCCAGCAGTCCTCTAGCGGGGGGAGATACGCAGTATTTT
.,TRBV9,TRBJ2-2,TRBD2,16,CASSAPSGGASGELFF,TGTGCCAGCAGCGCGCCTAGCGGGGGAGCCAGCGGGGAGCTGTTTTTT
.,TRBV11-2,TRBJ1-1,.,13,CASSSALNTEAFF,TGTGCCAGCAGCTCAGCGCTGAACACTGAAGCTTTCTTT
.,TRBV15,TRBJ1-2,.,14,CATSSSGSRWGYTF,TGTGCCACCAGCAGTTCAGGGTCTCGCTGGGGCTACACCTTC
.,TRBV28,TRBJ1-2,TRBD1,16,CASSATTGTGIYGYTF,TGTGCCAGCAGTGCCACGACCGGGACAGGGATTTATGGCTACACCTTC
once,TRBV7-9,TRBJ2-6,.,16,CASIVRWGRGANVLTF,TGTGCCAGCATCGTCAGGTGGGGGCGAGGGGCCAACGTCCTGACTTTC
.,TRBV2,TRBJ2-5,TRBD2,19,CASISTMEAGGRQAETQYF,TGTGCCAGCATCTCGACGATGGAAGCGGGGGGGCGTCAGGCAGAGACCCAGTACTTC
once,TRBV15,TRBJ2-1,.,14,CATSREVPGNEQFF,TGTGCCACCAGCAGAGAAGTCCCGGGCAATGAGCAGTTCTTC
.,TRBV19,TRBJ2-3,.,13,CASSIGITDTQYF,TGTGCCAGTAGTATAGGTATCACAGATACGCAGTATTTT
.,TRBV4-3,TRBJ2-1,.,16,CASSQADFRSYNEQFF,TGCGCCAGCAGCCAAGCGGACTTCCGCTCCTACAATGAGCAGTTCTTC
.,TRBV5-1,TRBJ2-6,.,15,CASSFFSSGANVLTF,TGCGCCAGCAGCTTTTTCAGCTCTGGGGCCAACGTCCTGACTTTC
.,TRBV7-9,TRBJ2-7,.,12,CASSLQVTEQYF,TGTGCCAGCAGCTTACAAGTTACCGAGCAGTACTTC
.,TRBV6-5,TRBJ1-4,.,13,CASRQRGNEKLFF,TGTGCCAGCAGACAGAGGGGTAATGAAAAACTGTTTTTT
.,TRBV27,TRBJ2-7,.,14,CASSPSGTSYEQYF,TGTGCCAGCAGTCCTTCCGGGACTTCCTACGAGCAGTACTTC
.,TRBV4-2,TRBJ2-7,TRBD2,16,CASSQDLAGGPWEQYF,TGTGCCAGCAGCCAAGACCTAGCGGGGGGCCCATGGGAGCAGTACTTC
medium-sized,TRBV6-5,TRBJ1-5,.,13,CASSLGQNQPQHF,TGTGCCAGCAGCCTCGGACAGAATCAGCCCCAGCATTTT
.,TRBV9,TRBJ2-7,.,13,CASSVTGSYEQYF,TGTGCCAGCAGCGTCACAGGGAGCTACGAGCAGTACTTC
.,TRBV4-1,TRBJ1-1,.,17,CASSQDPPLGSSTEAFF,TGCGCCAGCAGCCAAGATCCCCCTTTAGGGAGTAGCACTGAAGCTTTCTTT
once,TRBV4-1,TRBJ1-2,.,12,CASSQPGYGYTF,TGCGCCAGCAGCCAACCTGGCTATGGCTACACCTTC
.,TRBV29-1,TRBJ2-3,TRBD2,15,CSVGGGAGGPDTQYF,TGCAGCGTGGGCGGGGGAGCGGGAGGACCAGATACGCAGTATTTT
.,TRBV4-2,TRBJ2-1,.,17,CASSQASRGSTTAEQFF,TGTGCCAGCAGCCAAGCATCGAGGGGTAGTACAACCGCTGAGCAGTTCTTC
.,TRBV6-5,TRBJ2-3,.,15,CASRPQGPTTDTQYF,TGTGCCAGCAGACCCCAGGGGCCGACCACAGATACGCAGTATTTT
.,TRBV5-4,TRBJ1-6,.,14,CASSFGPGNSPLHF,.
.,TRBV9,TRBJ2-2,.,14,CASSVGGSAGELFF,TGTGCCAGCAGCGTAGGGGGAAGCGCCGGGGAGCTGTTTTTT
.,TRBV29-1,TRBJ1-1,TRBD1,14,CSATPGTENTEAFF,TGCAGCGCAACTCCCGGGACAGAGAACACTGAAGCTTTCTTT
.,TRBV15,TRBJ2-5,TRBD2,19,CATSRDLRATSGRGETQYF,TGTGCCACCAGCAGAGATCTTCGCGCGACTAGCGGGAGAGGAGAGACCCAGTACTTC
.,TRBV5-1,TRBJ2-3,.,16,CASAPGNLGRADTQYF,TGCGCCAGCGCCCCAGGGAACTTGGGTCGGGCAGATACGCAGTATTTT
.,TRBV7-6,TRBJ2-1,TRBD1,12,CASSAQGNEQFF,TGTGCCAGCAGCGCACAGGGGAATGAGCAGTTCTTC
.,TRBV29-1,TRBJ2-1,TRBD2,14,CSVRAGGAYNEQFF,TGCAGCGTTAGAGCGGGAGGGGCCTACAATGAGCAGTTCTTC
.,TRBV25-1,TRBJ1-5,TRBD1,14,CASSWTGFNQPQHF,TGTGCCAGCAGTTGGACAGGGTTCAACCAGCCCCAGCATTTT
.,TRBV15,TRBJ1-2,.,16,CATSSSTDRLIYGYTF,TGTGCCACCAGCAGTTCTACAGACAGGCTTATCTATGGCTACACCTTC
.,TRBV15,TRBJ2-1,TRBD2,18,CATGGSSSAGGHYNEQFF,TGTGCCACCGGCGGGTCCTCCTCCGCGGGGGGGCACTACAATGAGCAGTTCTTC
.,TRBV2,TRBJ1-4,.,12,CASSGMGDKLFF,TGTGCCAGCAGTGGGATGGGGGACAAACTGTTTTTT
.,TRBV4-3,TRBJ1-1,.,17,CASSQGPTDQLNTEAFF,TGCGCCAGCAGCCAGGGACCGACAGACCAACTTAACACTGAAGCTTTCTTT
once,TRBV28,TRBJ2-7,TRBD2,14,CASSSGLAADEQYF,TGTGCCAGCAGTTCGGGACTAGCGGCGGACGAGCAGTACTTC
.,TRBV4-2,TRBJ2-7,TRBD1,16,CASMGQGAGDSYEQYF,TGTGCCAGCATGGGGCAGGGGGCTGGGGACTCCTACGAGCAGTACTTC
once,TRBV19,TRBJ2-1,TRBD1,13,CASSTRQGNEQFF,TGTGCCAGTAGTACACGACAGGGGAATGAGCAGTTCTTC